This TCR beta chain was observed in a study of CD8 T cells in ankylosing spondylitis (dated by TCRdb to the late 2010s). Notes on the research overall: T cell receptor beta repertoires were profiled in healthy donors and ankylosing spondylitis patients so that disease-linked TCR variants could be found. The full study cohort was made up of 25 ankylosing spondylitis patients and about a hundred healthy donors. Peripheral blood samples were taken, and synovial fluid was additionally collected from ankylosing spondylitis patients. Study-level results and caveats: The disease-linked clones were reported as significantly enriched in matched synovial fluid samples from ankylosing spondylitis patients. Blood from ankylosing spondylitis patients appeared to be characterized by a TCR beta motif composed of eight highly homologous amino acid variants. A CD8+ phenotype was shown by the disease-linked clones, which were found at relatively low frequencies in peripheral blood. Some motif variants had previously been reported in the synovial fluid and blood of reactive arthritis patients, which suggests shared mechanisms of disease initiation.

Concerning this clonotype itself: Its antigen is currently not known. Per-nucleotide qualities are absent, and no much larger clonotype sits a single base away.

A distance of 14 bases separates the germline ends of V and J, which lose 0 bases and 6 bases respectively. CDR1 and CDR2 are drawn from the germline V gene: SGHRS, YFSETQ. Inclusive of the bounding cysteine and phenylalanine, the CDR3 is 15 residues long. Of all the DNA, just the CDR3 is kept, 45 bases in frame from base 1. Instrument used: Illumina HiSeq 2500. TCR beta libraries were prepared by quantitative 5'-RACE with molecular barcodes. Turning to the authors' computational methods: Disease-linked TCR variants were identified with a new computational method built on a probabilistic model of VDJ rearrangement. TCRdb reworked the public reads: Q25 trimming with fastp, MiXCR clone assembly, productive beta chains retained. CDR3 protein duplicates are merged, each entry listing the most common genes and DNA. In this record, the V and J calls reflect TCRdb's handling and not the investigators' own analysis. The sample contains fewer than 250,000 distinct CDR3 sequences, roughly 32% of them found a single time. About 4% of the sample rests with the top ten.

This chain joins TRBV5-1 to TRBJ2-3; TRBD2 might be the D gene, on 7 matching bases. The clonotype originates from a male donor with ankylosing spondylitis or in good health (not recorded which). Material: blood, either unsorted or a sorted T cell fraction (not recorded which). The base sequence is TGCGCCAGCAGCTTGGTCCGGGGGGCCTTGGATACGCAGTATTTT. Its protein reads: CASSLVRGALDTQYF.